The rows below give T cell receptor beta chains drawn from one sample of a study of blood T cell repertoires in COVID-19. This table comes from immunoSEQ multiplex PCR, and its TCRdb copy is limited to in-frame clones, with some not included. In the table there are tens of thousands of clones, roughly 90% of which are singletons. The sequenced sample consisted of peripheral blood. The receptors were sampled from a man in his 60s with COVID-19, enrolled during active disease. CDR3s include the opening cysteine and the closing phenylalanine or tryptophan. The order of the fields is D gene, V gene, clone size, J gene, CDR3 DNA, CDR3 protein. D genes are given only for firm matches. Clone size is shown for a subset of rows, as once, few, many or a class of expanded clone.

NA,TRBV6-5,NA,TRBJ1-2,TGTGCCAGCAGTCGGGACAAGGGACCACTATATGGCTACACCTTC,CASSRDKGPLYGYTF
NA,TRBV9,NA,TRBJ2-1,TGTGCCAGCAGCGTAGGGCAGGCACCCTACAATGAGCAGTTCTTC,CASSVGQAPYNEQFF
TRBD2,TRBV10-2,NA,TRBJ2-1,TGCGCCAGCAGTGAGCGGGGACTAGCGGGAACCAATGAGCAGTTCTTC,CASSERGLAGTNEQFF
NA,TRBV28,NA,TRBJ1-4,TGTGCCAGCAAATCGGGGGAAAAACTGTTTTTT,CASKSGEKLFF
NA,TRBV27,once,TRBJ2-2,TGTGCCAGCAGTTTAGGCCAGGGTGGAACCGGGGAGCTGTTTTTT,CASSLGQGGTGELFF
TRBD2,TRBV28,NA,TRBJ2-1,TGTGCCAGCAGCCCCGGGACTAGCGTGGATGAGCAGTTCTTC,CASSPGTSVDEQFF
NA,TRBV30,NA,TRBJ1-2,TGTGCCTGGAGTCCCCAGGAAGGCGGCTACACCTTC,CAWSPQEGGYTF
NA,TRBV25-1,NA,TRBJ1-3,TGTGCCAGCAGTGAGTGGATCGGGGGGCAAACTGGAAACACCATATATTTT,CASSEWIGGQTGNTIYF
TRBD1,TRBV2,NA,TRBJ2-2,TGTGCCAGCAGAGGCGGGACAGGGGACACCGGGGAGCTGTTTTTT,CASRGGTGDTGELFF
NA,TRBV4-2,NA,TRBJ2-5,TGTGCCAGCAGCCAAGAAGGGACTCGGGAGACCCAGTACTTC,CASSQEGTRETQYF
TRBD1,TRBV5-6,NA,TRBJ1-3,TGTGCCAGCAGCGAGACAGGGAGAAACACCATATATTTT,CASSETGRNTIYF
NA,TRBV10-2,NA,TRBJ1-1,TGCGCCAGCAAAGATTGGGACATCGCTTTGAACACTGAAGCTTTCTTT,CASKDWDIALNTEAFF
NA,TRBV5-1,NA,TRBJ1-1,TGCGCCAGCAGCTTGGCGGGGTACAGCGAAGCTTTCTTT,CASSLAGYSEAFF
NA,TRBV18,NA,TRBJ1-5,TGTGCCAGCTCAAGGTACACAGATAGCAATCAGCCCCAGCATTTT,CASSRYTDSNQPQHF
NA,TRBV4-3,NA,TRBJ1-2,TGCGCCAGCAGCCAAGATCTAACAACCCGACAGGACTATGGCTACACCTTC,CASSQDLTTRQDYGYTF
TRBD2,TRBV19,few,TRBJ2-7,TGTGCCAGTAGTATGGGACTAGCGGGAGGGCCGGAAGAGCAGTACTTC,CASSMGLAGGPEEQYF
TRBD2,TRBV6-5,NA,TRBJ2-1,TGTGCCAGCAGCATCAAAGCGGGGAATGAGCAGTTCTTC,CASSIKAGNEQFF
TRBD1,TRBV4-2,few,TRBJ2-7,TGTGCCAGCAGTCAGATACAGGGGGACTACGAGCAGTACTTC,CASSQIQGDYEQYF
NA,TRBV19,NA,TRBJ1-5,TGTGCCAGTAGTTTTCAGGCTAGCAATCAGCCCCAGCATTTT,CASSFQASNQPQHF
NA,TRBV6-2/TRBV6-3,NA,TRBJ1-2,TGTGCCAGCAGTTACTCAGGCGGCGGACTCGCTGGCTACACCTTC,CASSYSGGGLAGYTF
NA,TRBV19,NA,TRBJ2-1,TGTGCCAGTAGGCGGGACAGCTACAATGAGCAGTTCTTC,CASRRDSYNEQFF
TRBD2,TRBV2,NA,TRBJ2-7,TGTGCCAGCAGGGAGACTAGCGGAACCTACGAGCAGTACTTC,CASRETSGTYEQYF
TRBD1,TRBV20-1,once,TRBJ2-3,TGCAGTGCTAGAGACCTCCGGGACAGGGTTTTT,CSARDLRDRVF
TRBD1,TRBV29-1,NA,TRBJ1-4,TGCAGCGTGGGACAGATAAATGAAAAACTGTTTTTT,CSVGQINEKLFF
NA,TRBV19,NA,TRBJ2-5,TGTGCCAGTAGTCCGACGGGAGAGGAGACCCAGTACTTC,CASSPTGEETQYF
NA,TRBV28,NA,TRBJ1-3,TGTGCCAGCTGTACCGGGACAATTTCGAGAAACACCATATATTTT,CASCTGTISRNTIYF
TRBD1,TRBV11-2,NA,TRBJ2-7,TGTGCCAGCAGCCACCCCACCCGGGACAGTAATCAGTACTTC,CASSHPTRDSNQYF
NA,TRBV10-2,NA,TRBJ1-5,TGCGCCAGCAGTGACCGCCTAATCCAGCCCCAGCATTTT,CASSDRLIQPQHF
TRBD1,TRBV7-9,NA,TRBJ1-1,TGTGCCAGCAGCTTAGCGATAGGACAGGGTCTCATGAACACTGAAGCTTTCTTT,CASSLAIGQGLMNTEAFF
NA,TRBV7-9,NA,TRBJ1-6,TGTGCCAGCAGCTTACCGCGGGTCCACTTT,CASSLPRVHF
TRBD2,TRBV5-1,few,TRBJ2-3,TGCGCCAGCAACTTGATGGCGGGAGGGGTAGATACGCAGTATTTT,CASNLMAGGVDTQYF
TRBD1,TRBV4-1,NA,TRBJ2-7,TGCGCCAGCAGCCAAGGAGGGACAGATCCCTCCTACGAGCAGTACTTC,CASSQGGTDPSYEQYF
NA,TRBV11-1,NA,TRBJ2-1,TGTGCCAGCAGCCTTAGCCCTGGGAGGAATGAGCAGTTCTTC,CASSLSPGRNEQFF
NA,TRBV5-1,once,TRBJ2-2,TGCGCCAGCAGCTTGTGGCCTGCTGAGAACACCGGGGAGCTGTTTTTT,CASSLWPAENTGELFF
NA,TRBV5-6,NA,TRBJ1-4,TGTGCCAGCAGCTGGGACACCGGAAAACTGTTTTTT,CASSWDTGKLFF
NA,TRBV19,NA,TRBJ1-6,TGTGCCAGTGGCGGGACGGGTAGGGGTAATTCACCCCTCCACTTT,CASGGTGRGNSPLHF
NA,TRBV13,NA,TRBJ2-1,TGTGCCAGCAGCTTATTCGGTCGGAATGAGGAGGGGCAGTTCTTC,CASSLFGRNEEGQFF
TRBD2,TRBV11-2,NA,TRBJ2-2,TGTGCCAGCAGCTTAGATAGGGCGGGAGTCCTCGGGGAGCTGTTTTTT,CASSLDRAGVLGELFF
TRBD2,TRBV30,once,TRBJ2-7,TGTGCCTGGAGCCGGACTAGCGGAGCCTCCTACGAGCAGTACTTC,CAWSRTSGASYEQYF
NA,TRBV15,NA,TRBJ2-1,TGTGCCACCAGCCTAGAATTCAGCTCCTACAATGAGCAGTTCTTC,CATSLEFSSYNEQFF
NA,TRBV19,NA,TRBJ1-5,TGTGCCAGTAGTTACAGCGGGGGTAGTCAGCCCCAGCATTTT,CASSYSGGSQPQHF
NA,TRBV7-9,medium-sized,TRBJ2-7,TGTGCCAGCGGAGGGACGGGAACCTACGAGCAGTACTTC,CASGGTGTYEQYF
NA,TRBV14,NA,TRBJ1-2,TGTGCCAGCAGCCAAGATCAGGGCGGATACTATGGCTACACCTTC,CASSQDQGGYYGYTF
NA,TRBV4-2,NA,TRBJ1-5,TGTGCCAGCAGCCAGTCAGGGGCTAGCAATCAGCCCCAGCATTTT,CASSQSGASNQPQHF
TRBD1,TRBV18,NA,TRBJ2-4,TGTGCCAGCTCACCCCCAGGGGGAACCAAAAACATTCAGTACTTC,CASSPPGGTKNIQYF
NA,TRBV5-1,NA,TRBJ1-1,TGCGCCAGCAGCTCCGGACAGACCGGGACTGAAGCTTTCTTT,CASSSGQTGTEAFF
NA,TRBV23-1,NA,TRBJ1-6,TGCGCCAGCAGTCAATCGGCAGGGCCAAATGAGGCCCTCCACTTT,CASSQSAGPNEALHF
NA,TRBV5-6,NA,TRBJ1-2,TGTGCCAGCAGCTGGCGTCAGGGCGGCAACTATGGCTACACCTTC,CASSWRQGGNYGYTF
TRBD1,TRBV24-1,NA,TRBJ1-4,TGTGCCACCAGTGATCCGGGAACAGGGGCTAATGAAAAACTGTTTTTT,CATSDPGTGANEKLFF
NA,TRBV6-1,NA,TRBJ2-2,TGTGCCAGCAGTGAATGGAGGGGTAACGCGAACACCGGGGAGCTGTTTTTT,CASSEWRGNANTGELFF
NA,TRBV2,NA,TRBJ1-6,TGTGCCACAAAACAGGGCCGAGAGGGGCCCCTCCACTTT,CATKQGREGPLHF
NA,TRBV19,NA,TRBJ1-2,TGTGCCAGTAGTAGACCACCGGGACAACGTGACTATGGCTACACCTTC,CASSRPPGQRDYGYTF
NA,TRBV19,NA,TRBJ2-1,TGTGCCAGTGGGGGGTTGACTTTGCAGGCGCAGTTCTTC,CASGGLTLQAQFF
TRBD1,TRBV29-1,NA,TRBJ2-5,TGCAGCGTTGATATGGACAGGGACCAAGAGACCCAGTACTTC,CSVDMDRDQETQYF
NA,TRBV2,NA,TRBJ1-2,TGTGCCAGCAGTGGACGGGTTTTGAGCTACACCTTC,CASSGRVLSYTF